The sequence of this TCR beta chain was determined in a study of vaccination and CD4 T cells after COVID-19. Turning to this clonotype: What it binds is unknown.

Sequencing of cultured CD4+ T cell DNA used the Oncomine TCR Beta short-read assay. One entry per CDR3 protein results from TCRdb running MiXCR on the PCR reads. The table lists under 20,000 distinct CDR3 sequences, roughly 46% of them singletons. Germline V gene sequence: CDR1 DFQATT, CDR2 SNEGSKA (reference sequence). The ends lost 5 bases at V and 0 bases at J; junction bases unmatched: 13. The CDR3 loop spans 17 amino acids. Treatment meaning: approximately 10-day PBMC culture with coronavirus spike peptide pools or control peptides (ViraFEST assay). ViraFEST used peptide pools to expand antigen-specific T cells, then sequenced TCRs.

This sample comprised CD4+ T cells from blood, cultured in vitro, obtained after SARS-CoV-2 vaccination. This chain joins TRBV20-1 and TRBJ2-7; 10 nucleotides match TRBD2. This receptor was obtained from a human donor who had recovered from COVID-19. The CDR3 loop reads CSAPHPPGTSVSYEQYF. CDR3 in DNA: TGCAGTGCTCCGCACCCCCCAGGGACTAGCGTCTCCTACGAGCAGTACTTC.